This T cell receptor beta chain was observed in a study of beta chain features in type 1 diabetes. Whole-study context: No age, gender or cell yield differences were seen between patients and healthy donors.

CDR1 is MNHEY and CDR2 is SMNVEV in the germline V gene (reference sequence). Trimming left V 5 bases short and J 5 bases short, with 15 bases between. This CDR3 region has 14 residues. The study reverse transcribed the entire isolated RNA, so it sequenced expressed TCRB transcripts. Sequenced by immunoSEQ multiplex PCR; TCRdb stores in-frame clones only, minus some. The sample lists 620,000 or so clones, around 15% occurring once. Donors underwent one heparinised blood draw, 100 to 150 mL on average. In all sorted populations, purity surpassed 98%. This chain connects TRBV27 to TRBJ2-5; D gene uncertain. Sequencing was carried out using naive CD4+ T cells from blood. The TCR comes from a man younger than 30 in good health. The CDR3 sequence: CASSPYARFETQYF. The CDR3 nucleotides are TGTGCCAGCAGTCCATACGCTCGTTTTGAGACCCAGTACTTC.